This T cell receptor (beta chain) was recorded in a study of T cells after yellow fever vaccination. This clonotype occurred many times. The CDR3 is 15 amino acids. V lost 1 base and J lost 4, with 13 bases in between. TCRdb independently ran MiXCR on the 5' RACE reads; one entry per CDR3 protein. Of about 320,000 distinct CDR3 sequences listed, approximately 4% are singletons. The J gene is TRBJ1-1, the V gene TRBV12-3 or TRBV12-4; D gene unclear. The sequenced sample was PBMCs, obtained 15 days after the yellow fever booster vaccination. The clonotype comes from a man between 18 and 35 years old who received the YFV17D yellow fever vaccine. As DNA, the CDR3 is TGTGCCAGCAGTTTAGGGTCGGGGAGAAGCACTGAAGCTTTCTTT. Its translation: CASSLGSGRSTEAFF.